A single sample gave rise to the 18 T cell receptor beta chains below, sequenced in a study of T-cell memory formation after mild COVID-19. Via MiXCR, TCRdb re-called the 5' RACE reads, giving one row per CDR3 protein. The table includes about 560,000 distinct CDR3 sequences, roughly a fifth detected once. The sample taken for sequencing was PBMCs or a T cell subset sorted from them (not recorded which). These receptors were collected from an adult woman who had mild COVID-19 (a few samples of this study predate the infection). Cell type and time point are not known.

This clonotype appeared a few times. CDR3 nucleotides: TGTGCCAGCAGTTACCGAGGAGATGGGAGCACTGAAGCTTTCTTT. Protein sequence: CASSYRGDGSTEAFF. V and J are TRBV6-2 or TRBV6-3 and TRBJ1-1; D not certain. Trimming left V 2 bases short and J 4 bases short, with 14 bases between. Germline CDR1 and CDR2: MNHEY and SVGEGT. The length of the CDR3 is 15 residues.

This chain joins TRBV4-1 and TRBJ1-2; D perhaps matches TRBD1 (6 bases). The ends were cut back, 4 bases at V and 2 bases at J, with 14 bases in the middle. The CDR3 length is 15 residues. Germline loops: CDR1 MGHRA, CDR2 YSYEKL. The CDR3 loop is CASSPGQSQNYGYTF. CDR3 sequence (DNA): TGCGCCAGCAGCCCCGGACAGAGTCAGAACTATGGCTACACCTTC.

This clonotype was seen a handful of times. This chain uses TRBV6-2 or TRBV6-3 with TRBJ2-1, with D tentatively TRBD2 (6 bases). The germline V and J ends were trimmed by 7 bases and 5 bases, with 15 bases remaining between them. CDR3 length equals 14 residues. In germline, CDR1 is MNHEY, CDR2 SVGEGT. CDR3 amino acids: CASNDWDFHNEQFF. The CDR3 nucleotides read TGTGCCAGCAACGACTGGGACTTCCACAATGAGCAGTTCTTC.

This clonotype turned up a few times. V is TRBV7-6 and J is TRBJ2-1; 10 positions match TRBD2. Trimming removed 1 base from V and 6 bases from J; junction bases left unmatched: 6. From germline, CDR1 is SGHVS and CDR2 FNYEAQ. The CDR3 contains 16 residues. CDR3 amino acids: CASSLESGGAINEQFF. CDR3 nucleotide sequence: TGTGCCAGCAGCTTAGAAAGCGGGGGGGCAATCAATGAGCAGTTCTTC.

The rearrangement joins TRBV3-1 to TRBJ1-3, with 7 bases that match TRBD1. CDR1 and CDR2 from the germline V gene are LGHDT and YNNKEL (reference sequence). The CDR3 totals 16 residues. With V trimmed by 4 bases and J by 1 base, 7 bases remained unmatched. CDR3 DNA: TGTGCCAGCAGCCCTTGGGACAGACGGTCTGGAAACACCATATATTTT. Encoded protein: CASSPWDRRSGNTIYF.

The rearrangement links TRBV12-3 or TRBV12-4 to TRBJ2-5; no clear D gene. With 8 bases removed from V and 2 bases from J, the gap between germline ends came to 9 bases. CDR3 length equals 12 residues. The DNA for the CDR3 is TGTGCCAGCTTACACGGGCAAGAGACCCAGTACTTC. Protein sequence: CASLHGQETQYF.

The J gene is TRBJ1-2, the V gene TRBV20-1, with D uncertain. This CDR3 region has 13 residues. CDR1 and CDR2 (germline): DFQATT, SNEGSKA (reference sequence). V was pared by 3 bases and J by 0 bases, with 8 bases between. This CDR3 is CSARKTANYGYTF. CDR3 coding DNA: TGCAGTGCTAGGAAAACAGCTAACTATGGCTACACCTTC.

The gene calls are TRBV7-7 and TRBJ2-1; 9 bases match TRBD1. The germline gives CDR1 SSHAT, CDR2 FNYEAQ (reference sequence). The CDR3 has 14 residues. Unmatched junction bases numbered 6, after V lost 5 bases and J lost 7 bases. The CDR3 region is CASSLGTGLNEQFF. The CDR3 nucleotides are TGTGCCAGCAGCCTTGGGACAGGGCTAAATGAGCAGTTCTTC.

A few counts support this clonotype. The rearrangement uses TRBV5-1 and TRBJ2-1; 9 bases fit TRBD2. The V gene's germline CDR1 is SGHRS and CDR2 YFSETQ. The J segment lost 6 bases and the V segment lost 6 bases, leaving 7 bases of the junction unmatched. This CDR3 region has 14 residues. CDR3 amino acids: CASTAISGSNEQFF. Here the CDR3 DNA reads TGCGCCAGCACCGCTATTAGCGGGAGCAATGAGCAGTTCTTC.

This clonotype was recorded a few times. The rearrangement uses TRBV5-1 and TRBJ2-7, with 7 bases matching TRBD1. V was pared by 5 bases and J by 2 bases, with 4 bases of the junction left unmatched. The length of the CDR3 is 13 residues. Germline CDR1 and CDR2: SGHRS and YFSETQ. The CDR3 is CASRGTAAYEQYF. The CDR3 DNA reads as TGCGCCAGCAGAGGGACAGCCGCCTACGAGCAGTACTTC.

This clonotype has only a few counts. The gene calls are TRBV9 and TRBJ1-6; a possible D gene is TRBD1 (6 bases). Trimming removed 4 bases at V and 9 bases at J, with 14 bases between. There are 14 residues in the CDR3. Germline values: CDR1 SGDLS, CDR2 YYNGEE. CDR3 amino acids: CASSSQGNGSPLHF. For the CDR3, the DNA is TGTGCCAGCAGCTCACAGGGTAACGGTTCACCCCTCCACTTT.

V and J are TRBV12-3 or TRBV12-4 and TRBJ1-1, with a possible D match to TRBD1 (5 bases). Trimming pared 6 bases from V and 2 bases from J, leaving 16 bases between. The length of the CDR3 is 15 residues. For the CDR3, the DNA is TGTGCCAGCAGGCCTCCCCGACAGATAAACACTGAAGCTTTCTTT. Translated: CASRPPRQINTEAFF.

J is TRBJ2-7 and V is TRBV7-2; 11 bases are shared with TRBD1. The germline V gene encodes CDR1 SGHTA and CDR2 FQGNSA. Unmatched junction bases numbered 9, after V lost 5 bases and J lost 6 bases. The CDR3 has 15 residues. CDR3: CASSRSDRGRPEQYF. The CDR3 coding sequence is TGTGCCAGCAGCCGGTCGGACAGGGGGCGCCCCGAGCAGTACTTC.

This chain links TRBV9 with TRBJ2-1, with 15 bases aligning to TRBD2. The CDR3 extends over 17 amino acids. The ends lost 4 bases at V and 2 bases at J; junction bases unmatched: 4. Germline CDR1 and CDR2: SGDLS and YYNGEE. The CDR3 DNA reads TGTGCCAGCAGCCCCGGGACTAGCGGGGGGACCTACAATGAGCAGTTCTTC. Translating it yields CASSPGTSGGTYNEQFF.

CDR3: CASLASGNTIYF. CDR3 nucleotide sequence: TGTGCCTCCCTTGCCTCTGGAAACACCATATATTTT. The chain has TRBV30 and TRBJ1-3; the D is unclear. CDR1 GTSNPN and CDR2 SVGIG come from the germline V gene (reference sequence). V gave up 7 bases and J gave up 0 bases, with 7 bases separating them. The CDR3 has 12 amino acids.

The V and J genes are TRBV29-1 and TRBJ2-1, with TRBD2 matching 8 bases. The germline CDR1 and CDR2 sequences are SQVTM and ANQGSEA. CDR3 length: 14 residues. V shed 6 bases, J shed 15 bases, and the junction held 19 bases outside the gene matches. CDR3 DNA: TGCAGCGTCCGCACTAGCGGTATGCTGGGTGAGGGGTTCTTC. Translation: CSVRTSGMLGEGFF.

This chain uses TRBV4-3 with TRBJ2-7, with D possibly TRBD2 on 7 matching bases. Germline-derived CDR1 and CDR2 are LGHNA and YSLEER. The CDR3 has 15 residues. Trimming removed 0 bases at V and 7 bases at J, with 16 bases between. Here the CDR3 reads CASSQDWGGGEEQYF. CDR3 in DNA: TGCGCCAGCAGCCAAGATTGGGGAGGGGGTGAGGAGCAGTACTTC.

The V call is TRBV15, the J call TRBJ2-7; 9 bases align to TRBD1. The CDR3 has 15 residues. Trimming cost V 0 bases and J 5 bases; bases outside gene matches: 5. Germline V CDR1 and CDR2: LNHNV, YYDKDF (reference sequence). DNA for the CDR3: TGTGCCACCAGCAGAGATCTTCGGACAGGGGACGAGCAGTACTTC. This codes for CATSRDLRTGDEQYF. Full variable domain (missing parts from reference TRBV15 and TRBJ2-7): DAMVIQNPRYQVTQFGKPVTLSCSQTLNHNVMYWYQQKSSQAPKLLFHYYDKDFNNEADTPDNFQSRRPNTSFCFLDIRSPGLGDTAMYLCATSRDLRTGDEQYFGPGTRLTVT.